A selection of T cell receptor beta chains follows, all from one sample in a study of cytomegalovirus exposure and HLA in healthy donors. Method: immunoSEQ multiplex PCR; TCRdb's copy keeps in-frame clones and lacks some. The sample table sets out fewer than 85,000 clones. The sequencing input was PBMCs. Source of these receptors: a woman in her thirties or forties in good health and CMV-seropositive. Both conserved end residues are part of each CDR3. Each record gives: D gene, J gene, V gene, CDR3 protein, CDR3 DNA. D genes are given only for firm matches.

>TRBD1|TRBJ2-7|TRBV11-2
CASSLVTGGYEQYF
TGTGCCAGCAGCTTAGTGACAGGGGGCTACGAGCAGTACTTC
>TRBD1|TRBJ2-7|TRBV6-5
CASSRAGTGAYEQYF
TGTGCCAGCAGCCGCGCCGGGACAGGGGCCTACGAGCAGTACTTC
>.|TRBJ2-3|TRBV25-1
CASTSPGGADTQYF
TGTGCCAGCACCTCACCAGGAGGAGCAGATACGCAGTATTTT
>TRBD1|TRBJ1-1|TRBV29-1
CSVGKTGGYTEAFF
TGCAGCGTCGGAAAGACAGGGGGCTACACTGAAGCTTTCTTT
>.|TRBJ1-4|TRBV28
CASSLLGRATNEKLFF
TGTGCCAGCAGTTTATTGGGCAGGGCAACTAATGAAAAACTGTTTTTT
>.|TRBJ1-4|TRBV6-6
CASSYSGSAGEKLFF
TGTGCCAGCAGTTACTCTGGCTCCGCGGGTGAAAAACTGTTTTTT
>TRBD1|TRBJ2-7|TRBV5-3
CARSLVQGAYFYEQYF
TGTGCCAGAAGCTTGGTACAGGGGGCGTACTTCTACGAGCAGTACTTC
>.|TRBJ2-1|TRBV5-1
CASSLDSPGEQFF
TGCGCCAGCAGCTTGGACAGCCCTGGTGAGCAGTTCTTC
>TRBD1|TRBJ1-1|TRBV6-5
CASSYTTGTGFTEAFF
TGTGCCAGCAGTTACACTACCGGGACAGGGTTCACTGAAGCTTTCTTT
>.|TRBJ2-1|TRBV7-2
CASSLALNERFF
TGTGCCAGCAGCTTAGCCCTCAATGAGCGGTTCTTC
>.|TRBJ2-5|TRBV19
CASSPRTAQETQYF
TGTGCCAGTAGTCCGAGGACAGCCCAAGAGACCCAGTACTTC
>.|TRBJ2-7|TRBV7-2
CASSLEVRSYEQYF
TGTGCCAGCAGCTTAGAGGTGAGGAGCTACGAGCAGTACTTC
>TRBD2|TRBJ2-1|TRBV5-1
CASSPRTSGGRNEQFF
TGCGCCAGCAGCCCCAGGACTAGCGGGGGGCGTAATGAGCAGTTCTTC
>.|TRBJ2-5|TRBV4-1
CASSQEERVQETQYF
TGCGCCAGCAGCCAAGAGGAGCGGGTCCAAGAGACCCAGTACTTC
>.|TRBJ2-7|TRBV9
CASSAGQTLSYEQYF
TGTGCCAGCAGCGCCGGACAAACGCTCTCCTACGAGCAGTACTTC
>TRBD1|TRBJ2-1|TRBV7-7
CASSSNDRGAYNEQFF
TGTGCTAGCAGCTCGAATGACAGGGGTGCCTACAATGAGCAGTTCTTC
>TRBD2|TRBJ2-3|TRBV15
CATSLAGKRTDTQYF
TGTGCCACGTCGCTAGCGGGAAAAAGGACAGATACGCAGTATTTT
>.|TRBJ2-1|TRBV11-2
CASSSLLGPNNEQFF
TGTGCCAGCAGCTCACTTCTGGGCCCCAACAATGAGCAGTTCTTC
>TRBD1|TRBJ1-6|TRBV7-9
CASSFQGDSPLHF
TGTGCCAGCAGCTTCCAGGGGGACTCACCCCTCCACTTT
>.|TRBJ1-4|TRBV6-1
CASSEAGGYEKLFF
TGTGCCAGCAGTGAAGCGGGGGGATATGAAAAACTGTTTTTT
>.|TRBJ2-1|TRBV6-5
CASTDSLVDEQFF
TGTGCCAGCACGGACTCCTTAGTCGATGAGCAGTTCTTC
>.|TRBJ1-2|TRBV7-2
CASSLASVSGYTF
TGTGCCAGCAGCTTAGCTTCCGTTTCTGGCTACACCTTC
>TRBD2|TRBJ2-3|TRBV27
CASSLGLAGGPITDTQYF
TGTGCCAGCAGTTTAGGACTAGCGGGAGGGCCAATAACAGATACGCAGTATTTT
>TRBD2|TRBJ2-1|TRBV5-6
CASSPTGWYSGATYNEQFF
TGTGCCAGCAGCCCGACGGGTTGGTATAGCGGGGCCACCTACAATGAGCAGTTCTTC
>TRBD1|TRBJ2-3|TRBV5-1
CASSQGQGLIWDTQYF
TGCGCCAGCAGCCAGGGACAGGGGTTAATATGGGATACGCAGTATTTT
>TRBD1|TRBJ2-2|TRBV5-1
CASSGQGNTGELFF
TGCGCCAGCAGCGGACAGGGGAACACCGGGGAGCTGTTTTTT
>TRBD2|TRBJ2-7|TRBV9
CASSVGSMGGVSEQYF
TGTGCCAGCAGCGTAGGGTCTATGGGAGGGGTGAGCGAGCAGTACTTC
>.|TRBJ2-2|TRBV30
CAWSILNTGELFF
TGTGCCTGGAGTATACTGAACACCGGGGAGCTGTTTTTT
>.|TRBJ2-7|TRBV2
CASSEPRQVQGGHEQYF
TGTGCCAGCAGTGAACCCCGACAAGTGCAGGGGGGTCACGAGCAGTACTTC
>TRBD1|TRBJ1-2|TRBV10-3
CAIKIAGGLGYTF
TGTGCCATCAAAATTGCAGGGGGGCTTGGCTACACCTTC
>.|TRBJ2-5|TRBV4-3
CASSQDVGEGETQYF
TGCGCCAGCAGCCAAGATGTGGGAGAAGGGGAGACCCAGTACTTC
>.|TRBJ1-1|TRBV25-1
CASSESGRGSAFF
TGTGCCAGCAGTGAATCAGGGAGGGGAAGCGCTTTCTTT
>.|TRBJ1-6|TRBV4-2
CASSQENRQSSPLHF
TGTGCCAGCAGCCAAGAAAACAGGCAGAGTTCACCCCTCCACTTT
>TRBD1|TRBJ1-2|TRBV28
CASTNLRQGNYGYTF
TGTGCCAGCACCAATCTGAGACAGGGTAACTATGGCTACACCTTC
>.|TRBJ1-2|TRBV19
CASSATVNYGYTF
TGTGCCAGTAGTGCGACAGTTAACTATGGCTACACCTTC
>.|TRBJ2-3|TRBV7-2
CASSLVGSGTDTQYF
TGTGCCAGCAGCTTAGTCGGGAGCGGCACAGATACGCAGTATTTT
>.|TRBJ1-2|TRBV14
CASSQDRRGSTYGYTF
TGTGCCAGCAGCCAAGATCGTAGAGGGAGTACCTATGGCTACACCTTC
>TRBD2|TRBJ2-7|TRBV28
CASSFVRGYYEQYF
TGTGCCAGCAGTTTTGTGCGGGGGTACTACGAGCAGTACTTC
>TRBD1|TRBJ2-7|TRBV28
CASRLLRDRLYEQYF
TGTGCCAGCAGGCTCCTCCGGGACAGGTTATACGAGCAGTACTTC
>.|TRBJ1-6|TRBV29-1
CSVVTTDSKRSPLHF
TGCAGCGTCGTAACCACGGACAGTAAAAGATCACCCCTCCACTTT
>.|TRBJ1-2|TRBV19
CASSISDSYGYTF
TGTGCCAGTAGTATTTCGGACAGCTATGGCTACACCTTC
>.|TRBJ2-3|TRBV4-3
CASSSHKRPTDTQYF
TGCGCCAGCAGCTCGCACAAGCGGCCCACAGATACGCAGTATTTT
>.|TRBJ1-1|TRBV10-3
CASRENTEAFF
TGTGCCTCGAGGGAGAACACTGAAGCTTTCTTT
>.|TRBJ2-7|TRBV4-2
CASSQDPGSYEQYF
TGTGCCAGCAGCCAAGATCCGGGCTCCTACGAGCAGTACTTC
>.|TRBJ2-2|TRBV2
CASSESGGNTGELFF
TGTGCCAGCAGTGAATCAGGTGGGAACACCGGGGAGCTGTTTTTT
>.|TRBJ1-2|TRBV14
CASSQLTGHNYGYTF
TGTGCCAGCAGCCAGCTCACAGGTCATAACTATGGCTACACCTTC
>.|TRBJ2-7|TRBV18
CASSLSLQDYEQYF
TGTGCCAGCTCACTAAGCCTTCAAGATTACGAGCAGTACTTC
>TRBD1|TRBJ2-7|TRBV7-9
CASSDRVHEQYF
TGTGCCAGCAGTGACAGGGTACACGAGCAGTACTTC
>TRBD1|TRBJ2-1|TRBV11-1
CASSGDRGYEQFF
TGTGCCAGCAGCGGGGACAGGGGGTATGAGCAGTTCTTC
>TRBD1|TRBJ1-2|TRBV5-1
CASSQDEDRVIYGYTF
TGCGCCAGCAGCCAGGATGAGGACAGGGTGATCTATGGCTACACCTTC
>.|TRBJ1-4|TRBV19
CASLAWAGANEKLFF
TGTGCCAGCCTGGCATGGGCGGGAGCTAATGAAAAACTGTTTTTT
>.|TRBJ1-2|TRBV21-1
CASSKIGKGRYWEGLYGYTF
TGTGCCAGCAGCAAAATTGGGAAGGGACGGTATTGGGAGGGACTCTATGGCTACACCTTC
>TRBD1|TRBJ2-7|TRBV25-1
CASSEVAGQGVVEQYF
TGTGCCAGCAGTGAAGTGGCAGGACAGGGGGTGGTAGAGCAGTACTTC
>TRBD1|TRBJ1-6|TRBV19
CASSTDRYNSPLHF
TGTGCCAGTAGTACGGACAGGTATAATTCACCCCTCCACTTT
>TRBD1|TRBJ1-2|TRBV6-4
CASSSGTGDGYTF
TGTGCCAGCAGTTCTGGGACAGGGGACGGCTACACCTTC
>.|TRBJ1-1|TRBV5-4
CASSLVTGNTEAFF
TGTGCCAGCAGCTTGGTGACAGGGAACACTGAAGCTTTCTTT
>.|TRBJ1-2|TRBV7-3
CASSFDRNYGYTF
TGTGCCAGCAGCTTCGACAGGAACTATGGCTACACCTTC
>TRBD1|TRBJ1-2|TRBV19
CASSLAGTGLGYGYTF
TGTGCCAGTAGTCTAGCCGGGACAGGGTTGGGTTATGGCTACACCTTC